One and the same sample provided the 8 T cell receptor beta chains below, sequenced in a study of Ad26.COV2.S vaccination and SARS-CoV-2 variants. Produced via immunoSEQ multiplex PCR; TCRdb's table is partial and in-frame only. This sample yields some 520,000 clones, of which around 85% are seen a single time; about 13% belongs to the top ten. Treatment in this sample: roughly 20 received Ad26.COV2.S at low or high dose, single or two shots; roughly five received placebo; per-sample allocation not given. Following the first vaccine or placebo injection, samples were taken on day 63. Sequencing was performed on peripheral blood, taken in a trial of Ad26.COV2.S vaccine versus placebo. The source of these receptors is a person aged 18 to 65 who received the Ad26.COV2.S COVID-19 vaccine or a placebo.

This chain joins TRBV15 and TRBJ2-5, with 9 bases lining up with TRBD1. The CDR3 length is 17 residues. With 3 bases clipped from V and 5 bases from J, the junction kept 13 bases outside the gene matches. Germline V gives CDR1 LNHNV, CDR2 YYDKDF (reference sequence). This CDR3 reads CATSSPYGGQGWETQYF. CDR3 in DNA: TGTGCCACCAGCAGCCCCTACGGGGGACAGGGATGGGAGACCCAGTACTTC.

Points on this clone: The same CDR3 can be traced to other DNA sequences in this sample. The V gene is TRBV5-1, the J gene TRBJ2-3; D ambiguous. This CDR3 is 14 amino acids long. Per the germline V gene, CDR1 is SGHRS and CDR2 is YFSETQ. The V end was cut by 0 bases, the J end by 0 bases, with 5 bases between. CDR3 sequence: CASSLVGSTDTQYF. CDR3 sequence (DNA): TGCGCCAGCAGCTTGGTTGGTAGCACAGATACGCAGTATTTT.

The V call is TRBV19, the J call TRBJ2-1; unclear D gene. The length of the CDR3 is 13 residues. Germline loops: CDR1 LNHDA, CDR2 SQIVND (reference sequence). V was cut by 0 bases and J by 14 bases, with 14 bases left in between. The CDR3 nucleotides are TGTGCCAGTAGTATAGATGGGCCGAAGCCCGAGTTCTTC. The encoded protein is CASSIDGPKPEFF.

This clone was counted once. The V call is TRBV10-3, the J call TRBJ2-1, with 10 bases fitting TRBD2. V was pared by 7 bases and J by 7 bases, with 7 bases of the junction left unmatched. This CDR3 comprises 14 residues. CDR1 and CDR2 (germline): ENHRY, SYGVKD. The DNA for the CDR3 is TGTGCCATCACAACTAGCGGGGTGCATAATGAGCAGTTCTTC. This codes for CAITTSGVHNEQFF.

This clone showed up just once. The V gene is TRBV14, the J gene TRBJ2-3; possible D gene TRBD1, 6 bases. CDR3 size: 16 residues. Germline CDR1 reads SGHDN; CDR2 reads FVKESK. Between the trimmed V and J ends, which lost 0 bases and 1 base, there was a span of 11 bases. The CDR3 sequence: CASSQDIGGGTDTQYF. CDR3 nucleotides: TGTGCCAGCAGCCAAGATATAGGGGGAGGCACAGATACGCAGTATTTT.

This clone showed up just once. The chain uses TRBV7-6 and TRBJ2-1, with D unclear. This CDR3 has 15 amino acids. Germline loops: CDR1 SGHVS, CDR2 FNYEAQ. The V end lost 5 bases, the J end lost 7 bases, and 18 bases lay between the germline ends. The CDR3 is CASSPQNNPGNEQFF. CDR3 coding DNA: TGTGCCAGCAGCCCGCAAAACAACCCCGGAAATGAGCAGTTCTTC.

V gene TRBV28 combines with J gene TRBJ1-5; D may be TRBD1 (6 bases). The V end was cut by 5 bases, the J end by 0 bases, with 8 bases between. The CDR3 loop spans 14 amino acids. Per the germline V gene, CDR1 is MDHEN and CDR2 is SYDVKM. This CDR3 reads CASSRTASNQPQHF. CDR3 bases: TGTGCCAGCAGTAGGACAGCTAGCAATCAGCCCCAGCATTTT. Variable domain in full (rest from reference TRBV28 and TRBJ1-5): DVKVTQSSRYLVKRTGEKVFLECVQDMDHENMFWYRQDPGLGLRLIYFSYDVKMKEKGDIPEGYSVSREKKERFSLILESASTNQTSMYLCASSRTASNQPQHFGDGTRLSIL.

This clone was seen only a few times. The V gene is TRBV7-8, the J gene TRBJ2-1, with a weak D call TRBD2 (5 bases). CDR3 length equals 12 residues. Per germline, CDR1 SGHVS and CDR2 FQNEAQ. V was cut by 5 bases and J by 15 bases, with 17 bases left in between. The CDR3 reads CASSTAGPWLFF. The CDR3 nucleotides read TGTGCCAGCAGCACTGCGGGCCCCTGGTTGTTCTTC.